What follows are 31 T cell receptor beta chains derived from one specimen sequenced in a study of blood T cell repertoires in COVID-19. The repertoire was sequenced with immunoSEQ multiplex PCR; TCRdb's copy has only in-frame clones and lacks some. In the table there are over 140,000 clones, 65% to 85% of which are singletons. Source material: peripheral blood. Source of these receptors: a woman between 55 and 75 years old with acute or convalescent COVID-19.

This clone was counted only a few times. The gene calls are TRBV29-1 and TRBJ1-1; D call uncertain. Germline V gene lookup returns CDR1 SQVTM and CDR2 ANQGSEA. The V end lost 3 bases, the J end lost 2 bases, and 10 bases lay between the germline ends. The CDR3 has 13 amino acids. CDR3 coding DNA: TGCAGCGTTGATTTTAACAGCAACACTGAAGCTTTCTTT. It encodes CSVDFNSNTEAFF.

This clone was seen only a few times. In nucleotides, the CDR3 is TGTGCCAGCAGTCCCCAAGTTGGGAGGGGAGCTTTCTTT. It translates to CASSPQVGRGAFF. V and J are TRBV12-3 or TRBV12-4 and TRBJ1-1; the D gene is possibly TRBD1 (5 bases). The CDR3 runs 13 residues. Trimming took off 5 bases at V and 10 bases at J, with 17 bases between the two ends.

The chain couples TRBV27 to TRBJ2-7, with TRBD1 identical over 10 bases. From germline, CDR1 is MNHEY and CDR2 SMNVEV (reference sequence). This CDR3 region has 14 residues. V lost 7 bases to trimming and J lost 4 bases; unmatched junction nucleotides: 7. The CDR3 spells CASMGLGQGYEQYF. The CDR3, as DNA: TGTGCCAGCATGGGCTTGGGACAGGGGTACGAGCAGTACTTC.

This clone occurred a few times. This same CDR3 is encoded by further DNA sequences in the sample. V and J are TRBV16 and TRBJ1-5, with TRBD1 matching 9 bases. CDR1 is KGHSY and CDR2 is FQNENV in the germline V gene. Unmatched junction bases numbered 2, after V lost 0 bases and J lost 5 bases. This CDR3 is 15 amino acids long. The CDR3 is CASSQSGQGDQPQHF. DNA of the CDR3: TGTGCCAGCAGCCAATCGGGACAGGGCGATCAGCCCCAGCATTTT. The variable domain in full, with the rest retrieved from reference TRBV16 and TRBJ1-5, is GEEVAQTPKHLVRGEGQKAKLYCAPIKGHSYVFWYQQVLKNEFKFLISFQNENVFDETGMPKERFSAKCLPNSPCSLEIQATKLEDSAVYFCASSQSGQGDQPQHFGDGTRLSIL.

The V call is TRBV7-3, the J call TRBJ1-2; 10 nucleotides align to TRBD1. The CDR3 has 17 amino acids. CDR1 is SGHTA and CDR2 is FQGTGA in the germline V gene. The V gene end was trimmed by 5 bases and the J gene end by 2 bases; junction bases not matched to a gene: 11. Here the CDR3 DNA reads TGTGCCAGCAGCCCCGGACAGGGGGATAGTAAGAACTATGGCTACACCTTC. This translates into CASSPGQGDSKNYGYTF.

V gene TRBV10-3 combines with J gene TRBJ2-2, with TRBD2 identical over 7 bases. Germline V lookup: CDR1 ENHRY, CDR2 SYGVKD. J was trimmed by 6 bases and V by 8 bases; bases with no gene match: 9. The CDR3 sequence is 14 residues long. Here the CDR3 reads CAIGWREIAGELFF. The CDR3 DNA reads TGTGCCATCGGTTGGCGGGAGATCGCCGGGGAGCTGTTTTTT.

This chain joins TRBV20-1 and TRBJ2-7; D unresolved. Trimming left V 3 bases short and J 7 bases short, with 7 bases between. The CDR3 is made up of 10 amino acids. Germline V gives CDR1 DFQATT, CDR2 SNEGSKA (reference sequence). CDR3 region: CSASSEEQYF. CDR3 sequence (DNA): TGCAGTGCTAGTAGTGAGGAGCAGTACTTC.

The chain is built from TRBV5-5 and TRBJ2-7; D uncertain. The CDR3 is 11 amino acids. The V end was cut by 4 bases, the J end by 4 bases, with 6 bases between. The germline V gene encodes CDR1 SGHKS and CDR2 YYEKEE (reference sequence). CDR3 bases: TGTGCCAGCAGCCTGACATACGAGCAGTACTTC. This gives the protein CASSLTYEQYF.

The J gene is TRBJ2-2, the V gene TRBV5-1; D call uncertain. This CDR3 has 16 amino acids. Germline values: CDR1 SGHRS, CDR2 YFSETQ. The germline V and J ends were trimmed by 1 base and 0 bases, with 10 bases remaining between them. CDR3 sequence (DNA): TGCGCCAGCAGCTTGTCTGGGCCTTCGAACACCGGGGAGCTGTTTTTT. Amino acid sequence: CASSLSGPSNTGELFF.

The chain couples TRBV30 to TRBJ1-2; no reliable D call. V lost 3 bases and J lost 4, with 6 bases in between. CDR3 length: 11 amino acids. Germline lookup yields CDR1 GTSNPN and CDR2 SVGIG (reference sequence). This CDR3 reads CAWRLSYGYTF. CDR3 bases: TGTGCCTGGAGACTGTCCTATGGCTACACCTTC.

The rearrangement links TRBV7-3 to TRBJ2-4, with TRBD1 matching over 8 bases. Germline CDR1 and CDR2: SGHTA and FQGTGA. The J segment lost 5 bases and the V segment lost 4 bases, leaving 1 base of the junction unmatched. The CDR3 spans 13 residues. CDR3 coding DNA: TGTGCCAGCAGCTCGGGACAGGAAAACATTCAGTACTTC. It yields the protein CASSSGQENIQYF.

The chain has TRBV3-1 (or the pseudogene TRBV3-2) and TRBJ1-3; D is unclear. Trimming took off 1 base at V and 2 bases at J, with 9 bases between the two ends. Looked up from germline, CDR1 is LGHDT and CDR2 is YNNKEL (reference sequence). The CDR3 extends over 15 amino acids. The CDR3 DNA follows: TGTGCCAGCAGCCAAGGCTCTCACACTGGAAACACCATATATTTT. Translated, it gives CASSQGSHTGNTIYF.

The table lists this clone with a few counts. The chain has TRBV28 and TRBJ1-6; D gene uncertain. The CDR3 length is 15 residues. CDR1 is MDHEN and CDR2 is SYDVKM in the germline V gene. V lost 5 bases and J lost 5, with 13 bases in between. CDR3: CASSRVWSDNSPLHF. CDR3 DNA: TGTGCCAGCAGTCGTGTGTGGAGTGATAATTCACCCCTCCACTTT.

The chain couples TRBV3-1 (or the pseudogene TRBV3-2) to TRBJ1-1; the D gene is possibly TRBD1 (5 bases). From germline, CDR1 is LGHDT and CDR2 YNNKEL (reference sequence). V gave up 4 bases and J gave up 8 bases, with 23 bases separating them. The CDR3 runs to 16 residues. The CDR3 bases are TGTGCCAGCAGCCTCGCCCCGACGGGGGACTTTGTCGAAGCTTTCTTT. This gives the protein CASSLAPTGDFVEAFF.

The chain has TRBV28 and TRBJ1-3; D gene ambiguous. This CDR3 is 15 amino acids long. Looked up from germline, CDR1 is MDHEN and CDR2 is SYDVKM. V gave up 4 bases and J gave up 1 base, with 11 bases separating them. As DNA, the CDR3 is TGTGCCAGCAGTTCGATAGAGGGTTCTGGAAACACCATATATTTT. Its translation is CASSSIEGSGNTIYF.

The chain carries TRBV28 and TRBJ1-1; 9 nucleotides match TRBD1. The CDR3 covers 13 residues. CDR1 MDHEN and CDR2 SYDVKM come from the germline V gene. V shed 9 bases, J shed 3 bases, and the junction held 5 bases outside the gene matches. The CDR3 loop is CASRGQGHTEAFF. CDR3 in DNA: TGTGCCAGTCGTGGACAGGGGCACACTGAAGCTTTCTTT. The variable domain in full, completed from reference TRBV28 and TRBJ1-1, reads DVKVTQSSRYLVKRTGEKVFLECVQDMDHENMFWYRQDPGLGLRLIYFSYDVKMKEKGDIPEGYSVSREKKERFSLILESASTNQTSMYLCASRGQGHTEAFFGQGTRLTVV.

The chain is built from TRBV3-1 (or the pseudogene TRBV3-2) and TRBJ2-7; D not resolved. V was clipped by 2 bases and J by 6 bases, with 14 bases between them. Germline loops: CDR1 LGHDT, CDR2 YNNKEL (reference sequence). The CDR3 runs to 14 residues. The CDR3: CASSQTVSTGEQYF. DNA for the CDR3: TGTGCCAGCAGCCAAACGGTCTCAACTGGCGAGCAGTACTTC.

The rearrangement uses TRBV29-1 and TRBJ2-1; D is ambiguous. The germline V gene encodes CDR1 SQVTM and CDR2 ANQGSEA. This CDR3 has 13 amino acids. V dropped 4 bases and J dropped 1 base, with 8 bases sitting between them. This chain's CDR3 is CSVVPVSYNEQFF. The CDR3 DNA follows: TGCAGCGTTGTCCCAGTATCCTACAATGAGCAGTTCTTC.

The chain couples TRBV2 to TRBJ2-1; perhaps TRBD2 as D (6 bases). Trimming removed 3 bases from V and 5 bases from J, with 11 bases in between. Germline lookup yields CDR1 SNHLY and CDR2 FYNNEI. The CDR3 covers 14 residues. Here the CDR3 reads CASSDAGRDNEQFF. As DNA, the CDR3 is TGTGCCAGCAGTGACGCCGGGAGAGACAATGAGCAGTTCTTC.

The rearrangement links TRBV4-2 to TRBJ1-4, with TRBD1 matching over 8 bases. Trimming removed 4 bases from V and 0 bases from J; junction bases left unmatched: 1. The CDR3 consists of 15 residues. CDR1 and CDR2 from the germline V gene are LGHNA and YNFKEQ. The CDR3 loop is CASSPQGATNEKLFF. The CDR3 nucleotides are TGTGCCAGCAGCCCACAGGGGGCAACTAATGAAAAACTGTTTTTT.

This clone turned up a few times. This chain links TRBV7-9 with TRBJ2-7, with 9 bases matching TRBD1. Trimming at V came to 5 bases and at J to 6 bases, leaving 5 bases not matched to a gene. CDR1 is SEHNR and CDR2 is FQNEAQ in the germline V gene (reference sequence). The CDR3 runs 13 residues. CDR3 sequence reads: CASSLTGGIEQYF. CDR3 nucleotide sequence: TGTGCCAGCAGCCTCACAGGGGGCATCGAGCAGTACTTC. The full variable domain, rest sourced from reference TRBV7-9 and TRBJ2-7, is DTGVSQNPRHKITKRGQNVTFRCDPISEHNRLYWYRQTLGQGPEFLTYFQNEAQLEKSRLLSDRFSAERPKGSFSTLEIQRTEQGDSAMYLCASSLTGGIEQYFGPGTRLTVT.

This clone appeared once. The chain joins TRBV3-1 (or the pseudogene TRBV3-2) to TRBJ2-1, with 9 positions matching TRBD2. J gave up 8 bases and V 1 base, and 6 bases lay outside the gene matches. Germline lookup yields CDR1 LGHDT and CDR2 YNNKEL (reference sequence). The CDR3 length is 15 residues. The CDR3 loop reads CASSQVGGRVDEQFF. In DNA form, the CDR3 reads TGTGCCAGCAGCCAAGTTGGCGGGAGGGTGGATGAGCAGTTCTTC.

The chain uses TRBV6-6 and TRBJ2-7; 9 nucleotides align to TRBD2. After removal of 6 bases from V and 1 base from J, the junction contained 4 bases not matched to a gene. The V gene's germline CDR1 is MNHNY and CDR2 SVGAGI (reference sequence). This CDR3 is built from 14 residues. CDR3 residues: CASSLAGRSYEQYF. The CDR3 DNA is TGTGCCAGCAGCCTAGCGGGACGATCCTACGAGCAGTACTTC.

V gene TRBV21-1 combines with J gene TRBJ1-5; the table assigns TRBD1, which was not confirmed against the DNA. TRBV21-1 is a listed pseudogene. This CDR3 is built from 15 residues. The CDR3 bases are TGTGCCAGCAGCAAAGAGGGACAGGGGACTCAGCCCCAGCATTTT. Translation: CASSKEGQGTQPQHF.

This clone has just one count. V usage is TRBV6-5 and J usage is TRBJ2-7; weak D call: TRBD1 (6 bases). Germline CDR1 MNHEY, CDR2 SVGAGI. CDR3 length: 15 amino acids. V lost 5 bases to trimming and J lost 4 bases, with 18 bases between them. The CDR3 region has the DNA TGTGCCAGCAGTCCTACGTGGGACACCCAATACGAGCAGTACTTC. This codes for CASSPTWDTQYEQYF.

The chain links TRBV27 to TRBJ2-3; 7 positions agree with TRBD2. With 5 bases clipped from V and 5 bases from J, the junction kept 13 bases outside the gene matches. In germline, CDR1 is MNHEY, CDR2 SMNVEV (reference sequence). The CDR3 runs 16 residues. The CDR3 nucleotides are TGTGCCAGCAGTCCCGATCTAGCGGCCGTGGGAGATACGCAGTATTTT. Protein sequence: CASSPDLAAVGDTQYF.

This clone was counted a few times. V is TRBV9 and J is TRBJ2-1; D is ambiguous. Germline V CDR1 and CDR2: SGDLS, YYNGEE. V lost 0 bases, J lost 3 bases, and 10 bases lay in between. The CDR3 totals 15 residues. The CDR3 DNA reads TGTGCCAGCAGCGTAGATCAGGCGAGCTACAATGAGCAGTTCTTC. It specifies CASSVDQASYNEQFF.

The chain joins TRBV10-3 to TRBJ2-3, with a tentative D call TRBD2 (6 bases). Trimming cost V 0 bases and J 6 bases, with 16 bases left between them. Germline CDR1 is ENHRY and CDR2 is SYGVKD. CDR3 length: 16 residues. DNA of the CDR3: TGTGCCATCAGTGAGTCGGAGGGAGGTTGGGTGGATACGCAGTATTTT. It specifies CAISESEGGWVDTQYF.

A single count supports this clone. The chain uses TRBV28 and TRBJ1-2; D might be TRBD1 (5 bases). CDR1 and CDR2 from the germline V gene are MDHEN and SYDVKM. V lost 2 bases and J 4 bases, leaving 14 bases between the germline ends. CDR3 length equals 15 residues. CDR3 sequence reads: CASSLGAGSPYGYTF. In nucleotides, the CDR3 is TGTGCCAGCAGTTTAGGGGCGGGATCGCCCTATGGCTACACCTTC.

The rearrangement uses TRBV28 and TRBJ1-4; D gene ambiguous. The CDR3 is made up of 15 amino acids. V was cut by 3 bases and J by 4 bases, with 12 bases left in between. In germline, CDR1 is MDHEN, CDR2 SYDVKM. In DNA, the CDR3 is TGTGCCAGCAGTTTCCGGTCAGACTATAATGAAAAACTGTTTTTT. Residues: CASSFRSDYNEKLFF.

This clone was observed a few times. This chain uses TRBV19 with TRBJ1-5; 10 bases fit TRBD1. The trim removed 6 bases at V and 6 bases at J, leaving 8 bases unmatched. The germline V gene has CDR1 LNHDA and CDR2 SQIVND (reference sequence). The CDR3 runs to 15 residues. The CDR3 region is CASSKGQGMLQPQHF. In nucleotides, the CDR3 is TGTGCCAGTAGCAAGGGACAGGGGATGCTTCAGCCCCAGCATTTT.